The TCR beta chain described here comes from a study of cytomegalovirus exposure and HLA in healthy donors. General study results and limits: Per a prior analysis, the majority of TCR beta V segments were productive roughly 87% or roughly 30% of the time.

Germline-derived CDR1 and CDR2 are ENHRY and SYGVKD. The germline V and J ends were trimmed by 6 bases and 0 bases, with 20 bases remaining between them. This CDR3 has 17 amino acids. The table lists this clone with a few counts. What it recognizes is unknown. Amplification used 60 Vbeta primers and 13 Jbeta primers. Some clones are missing from TCRdb's copy, which holds only in-frame ones; the method was immunoSEQ multiplex PCR. This sample has around 150,000 clones, with roughly 80% found just once. This receptor was obtained from a man aged 30 to 45 in good health and CMV-seronegative. Sample: PBMCs. V gene TRBV10-3 combines with J gene TRBJ1-1; the D gene is possibly TRBD1 (6 bases). CDR3 in amino acids: CAIRGSTGLVVNTEAFF. DNA of the CDR3: TGTGCCATCAGGGGGTCGACAGGCCTCGTTGTGAACACTGAAGCTTTCTTT.